A selection of T cell receptor beta chains follows, all from one sample in a study of cytomegalovirus exposure and HLA in healthy donors. Produced via immunoSEQ multiplex PCR; TCRdb's table is partial and in-frame only. The data contain some 170,000 clones, about 80% of them seen just once; the ten biggest clones take up about 2.2%. Sequenced material: PBMCs. Receptors originate from a man aged 35 to 55 in good health and CMV-seronegative. Both conserved end residues are part of each CDR3. Rows may omit the clone size; those that give it use once, few, many or a size class.

clone size: once
V gene: TRBV5-6
CDR3 protein: CASSWGQGNQPQHF

clone size: .
V gene: TRBV11-2
CDR3 protein: CASSLVRNTEAFF

clone size: .
V gene: TRBV7-2
CDR3 protein: CASSLTGRGFNEQFF

clone size: once
V gene: TRBV5-1
CDR3 protein: CASSPTGLGGYTF

clone size: few
V gene: TRBV10-3
CDR3 protein: CAISDSNSNQPQHF

clone size: .
V gene: TRBV5-1
CDR3 protein: CASSLKTPGQGLETQYF

clone size: .
V gene: TRBV7-2
CDR3 protein: CASSLGGGRYPNTEAFF

clone size: .
V gene: TRBV6-5
CDR3 protein: CASRGQGGTIYF

clone size: .
V gene: TRBV10-3
CDR3 protein: CAISLTSTDTQYF

clone size: .
V gene: TRBV21-1
CDR3 protein: CASSNNATQGGELFF

clone size: .
V gene: TRBV10-3
CDR3 protein: CAISEGGHGGQNIQYF

clone size: .
V gene: TRBV6-1
CDR3 protein: CASSPSGQVNNEQFF

clone size: .
V gene: TRBV11-3
CDR3 protein: CASSLDGDYNEQFF

clone size: few
V gene: TRBV5-4
CDR3 protein: CASSLAGLNIQYF

clone size: .
V gene: TRBV7-9
CDR3 protein: CASSFAGGYNEQFF

clone size: .
V gene: TRBV2
CDR3 protein: CASSEALAGGNEQFF

clone size: few
V gene: TRBV7-2
CDR3 protein: CASSLAASQYDTGELFF

clone size: .
V gene: TRBV7-2
CDR3 protein: CASSLVAGVSGANVLTF

clone size: .
V gene: TRBV5-1
CDR3 protein: CASSFGGSPGETQYF

clone size: .
V gene: TRBV6-5
CDR3 protein: CASRSTGGSYEQYF

clone size: .
V gene: TRBV5-6
CDR3 protein: CASSLRRRTYEQYF

clone size: .
V gene: TRBV5-1
CDR3 protein: CASSGGPGGVTGELFF

clone size: .
V gene: TRBV28
CDR3 protein: CASSFSDYAKGKETQYF

clone size: .
V gene: TRBV6-5
CDR3 protein: CVSSYATSTDTQYF

clone size: .
V gene: TRBV7-9
CDR3 protein: CASSPFTGTRYVLYEQYF